Listed here are 25 T cell receptor beta chains from one sample, sequenced in a study of tumour-infiltrating T cells in Burkitt lymphoma. Libraries were prepared by immunoSEQ multiplex PCR; TCRdb keeps only in-frame clonotypes and omits some of them. The sample comprises about 7,000 clones, 17% of which are singletons, and 2.5% to 3.5% rests with the top ten. Material for sequencing was tumor tissue. The receptor source for this set is a human donor with diffuse large B-cell lymphoma.

The CDR3 sequence is CASSLLAGAAGTQYF. In nucleotides, the CDR3 is TGTGCCAGCAGCTTGCTAGCGGGAGCTGCGGGGACCCAGTACTTC. The rearrangement joins TRBV5-6 to TRBJ2-5; 10 bases are shared with TRBD2. Germline lookup yields CDR1 SGHDT and CDR2 YYEEEE. With V trimmed by 1 base and J by 7 bases, 7 bases remained unmatched. The CDR3 is made up of 15 amino acids. The full variable domain, its missing parts supplied by reference TRBV5-6 and TRBJ2-5, is DAGVTQSPTHLIKTRGQQVTLRCSPKSGHDTVSWYQQALGQGPQFIFQYYEEEERQRGNFPDRFSGHQFPNYSSELNVNALLLGDSALYLCASSLLAGAAGTQYFGPGTRLLVL.

The chain employs TRBV5-1 and TRBJ2-1; possible D gene TRBD2, 6 bases. This CDR3 region has 15 residues. From germline, CDR1 is SGHRS and CDR2 YFSETQ. Trimming took off 3 bases at V and 3 bases at J, with 13 bases between the two ends. The CDR3 loop is CASSSGRTGYNEQFF. The CDR3 DNA reads as TGCGCCAGCAGCTCTGGGAGGACTGGCTACAATGAGCAGTTCTTC.

This clone has just a few counts. The CDR3, as DNA: TGTGCTAGTGGTTTTTCCTTGAAGGGCCTCTCGGGCTACACCTTC. Protein product: CASGFSLKGLSGYTF. This sequence joins TRBV12-5 and TRBJ1-2; no definite D call. CDR3 length equals 15 residues. Germline V CDR1 and CDR2: LGHNT, FRNRAP. With 3 bases removed from V and 8 bases from J, the gap between germline ends came to 19 bases.

This clone was seen a handful of times. CDR3 nucleotide sequence: TGTGCCAGCTCACCAAGCCAGATAAAGAACACAGATACGCAGTATTTT. Amino acid sequence: CASSPSQIKNTDTQYF. The rearrangement uses TRBV18 and TRBJ2-3; D remains ambiguous. Germline-derived CDR1 and CDR2 are KGHSH and LQKENI. The CDR3 is 16 amino acids. V was clipped by 2 bases and J by 2 bases, with 14 bases between them.

In DNA, the CDR3 is TGTGCCTGGACTCTTAGGGGTGTACCCTACGAGCAGTACTTC. It specifies CAWTLRGVPYEQYF. The chain carries TRBV30 and TRBJ2-7, with TRBD1 as a possible D gene (5 bases). The CDR3 runs to 14 residues. Per the germline V gene, CDR1 is GTSNPN and CDR2 is SVGIG (reference sequence). With 4 bases removed from V and 2 bases from J, the gap between germline ends came to 15 bases.

By share, this clone counts as medium-sized. V is TRBV4-1 and J is TRBJ2-1, with TRBD2 identical over 11 bases. The CDR3 consists of 18 residues. The J segment lost 5 bases and the V segment lost 4 bases, leaving 13 bases of the junction unmatched. Germline lookup yields CDR1 MGHRA and CDR2 YSYEKL. CDR3 bases: TGCGCCAGCAGCCGAACTCCACTAGCGGGAGAGGGACACAATGAGCAGTTCTTC. Translation gives CASSRTPLAGEGHNEQFF.

V gene TRBV15 combines with J gene TRBJ1-5; D gene ambiguous. Trimming stripped 0 bases from V and 6 bases from J, with 15 bases between. This CDR3 has 16 residues. From germline, CDR1 is LNHNV and CDR2 YYDKDF (reference sequence). The CDR3 region is CATSREPGKGGQPQHF. CDR3 in DNA: TGTGCCACCAGCAGAGAACCGGGAAAAGGAGGTCAGCCCCAGCATTTT.

This clone was recorded a few times. The V gene is TRBV6-1, the J gene TRBJ2-6; the D gene is possibly TRBD2 (5 bases). Germline CDR1 is MNHNS and CDR2 is SASEGT. V dropped 3 bases and J dropped 0 bases, with 12 bases sitting between them. The CDR3 contains 17 residues. CDR3 protein: CASSEGPRDSGANVLTF. The DNA of the CDR3 is TGTGCCAGCAGTGAGGGCCCCCGGGACTCTGGGGCCAACGTCCTGACTTTC.

This clone was counted between two and nine times. V usage is TRBV7-9 and J usage is TRBJ2-7; TRBD2 matches 14 bases. Germline V lookup: CDR1 SEHNR, CDR2 FQNEAQ (reference sequence). V lost 5 bases to trimming and J lost 2 bases; unmatched junction nucleotides: 11. This CDR3 spans 18 amino acids. The CDR3 DNA follows: TGTGCCAGCAGCCGGGGACTAGCGGGAGTACCTTGGGCCTACGAGCAGTACTTC. Translated: CASSRGLAGVPWAYEQYF.

The chain carries TRBV18 and TRBJ1-4, with D possibly matching TRBD1 (5 bases). The V gene lost 4 bases and the J gene lost 7 bases, with 19 bases spanning the gap. CDR3 size: 16 residues. Germline V gene sequence: CDR1 KGHSH, CDR2 LQKENI. CDR3 sequence (DNA): TGTGCCAGCTCACGCGACACATCCCAGGGAGGTGAAAAACTGTTTTTT. Translation: CASSRDTSQGGEKLFF.

The rearrangement uses TRBV7-8 and TRBJ2-2; 7 bases fit TRBD1. Germline CDR1 is SGHVS and CDR2 is FQNEAQ. The ends lost 4 bases at V and 7 bases at J; junction bases unmatched: 6. This CDR3 has 14 amino acids. The CDR3 sequence is CASSSDRSNGELFF. In DNA, the CDR3 is TGTGCCAGCAGCTCGGACAGGAGCAACGGGGAGCTGTTTTTT.

V usage is TRBV9 and J usage is TRBJ2-1, with TRBD2 matching over 7 bases. The CDR3 is made up of 15 amino acids. After removal of 0 bases from V and 8 bases from J, the junction contained 8 bases not matched to a gene. Germline-derived CDR1 and CDR2 are SGDLS and YYNGEE. The CDR3 is CASSVEKGGPYEQFF. In nucleotides, the CDR3 is TGTGCCAGCAGCGTAGAGAAGGGAGGGCCCTATGAGCAGTTCTTC.

This clone turned up a few times. J is TRBJ2-7 and V is TRBV5-4; 9 positions match TRBD2. Germline loops: CDR1 SGHNT, CDR2 YYREEE (reference sequence). J was trimmed by 2 bases and V by 2 bases; bases with no gene match: 5. The CDR3 loop spans 15 amino acids. CDR3 nucleotides: TGTGCCAGCAGCTTAGCAGCGGGAGGCCCCTACGAGCAGTACTTC. Translated: CASSLAAGGPYEQYF.

This clone was seen only a few times. The chain joins TRBV6-1 to TRBJ1-5; 9 nucleotides agree with TRBD1. V lost 1 base, J lost 5 bases, and 3 bases stayed unmatched. Germline V CDR1 and CDR2: MNHNS, SASEGT. The CDR3 consists of 15 residues. In nucleotides, the CDR3 is TGTGCCAGCAGTGAAGGGGACAGGGAGTATCAGCCCCAGCATTTT. Its protein product is CASSEGDREYQPQHF.

This rearrangement joins TRBV5-1 to TRBJ1-1; the D gene is possibly TRBD1 (5 bases). V lost 4 bases and J lost 0, with 22 bases in between. Germline values: CDR1 SGHRS, CDR2 YFSETQ. This CDR3 spans 18 amino acids. CDR3 in amino acids: CASSTGDIRVSMNTEAFF. CDR3 DNA: TGCGCCAGCAGCACGGGAGATATCAGGGTTTCCATGAACACTGAAGCTTTCTTT.

The V and J genes are TRBV19 and TRBJ2-5, with 8 bases fitting TRBD2. The V and J ends lost 4 bases and 4 bases, in that order; junction bases with no gene match: 20. Looked up from germline, CDR1 is LNHDA and CDR2 is SQIVND (reference sequence). This CDR3 spans 19 amino acids. CDR3 nucleotides: TGTGCCAGTAGTACCTGGGACAATTCAGCGGGAGAAAACGTAGAGACCCAGTACTTC. Translated: CASSTWDNSAGENVETQYF.

V usage is TRBV5-5 and J usage is TRBJ2-1; D is uncertain. The CDR3 loop spans 13 amino acids. Trimming took off 9 bases at V and 0 bases at J, with 10 bases between the two ends. CDR1 is SGHKS and CDR2 is YYEKEE in the germline V gene (reference sequence). The CDR3 region is CATSWDSYNEQFF. CDR3 coding DNA: TGTGCCACCTCATGGGACTCCTACAATGAGCAGTTCTTC.

This clone was observed a few times. V and J are TRBV27 and TRBJ1-2; 7 bases map to TRBD1. Germline lookup yields CDR1 MNHEY and CDR2 SMNVEV (reference sequence). V gave up 5 bases and J gave up 3 bases; unmatched junction bases: 15. CDR3 length equals 17 residues. CDR3 residues: CASSPRTGSFLDYGYTF. The CDR3 nucleotides read TGTGCCAGCAGTCCGCGGACAGGATCCTTCCTTGACTATGGCTACACCTTC.

The V gene is TRBV7-8, the J gene TRBJ2-5; D is uncertain. The V end lost 5 bases, the J end lost 2 bases, and 18 bases lay between the germline ends. CDR3 size: 16 residues. Germline values: CDR1 SGHVS, CDR2 FQNEAQ. Here the CDR3 reads CASSLNLGRKQETQYF. CDR3 nucleotides: TGTGCCAGCAGCCTAAACCTAGGGCGCAAGCAAGAGACCCAGTACTTC.

CDR3 nucleotide sequence: TGCGCCAGCAGCTTGACAACAGATACGCAGTATTTT. Its protein is CASSLTTDTQYF. J is TRBJ2-3 and V is TRBV5-1; D is unresolved. The germline V gene has CDR1 SGHRS and CDR2 YFSETQ. The CDR3 is 12 amino acids. V was clipped by 1 base and J by 3 bases, with 3 bases between them.

This clone ranks as large (0.1 to 1%). The genes are TRBV4-2 and TRBJ2-3; perhaps TRBD2 as D (5 bases). The CDR3 runs 13 residues. The germline CDR1 and CDR2 sequences are LGHNA and YNFKEQ. V dropped 4 bases and J dropped 6 bases, with 11 bases sitting between them. CDR3 nucleotides: TGTGCCAGCAGCCCGACCGTAGCGGATACGCAGTATTTT. This translates into CASSPTVADTQYF.

This clone was counted a few times. The chain recombines TRBV9 with TRBJ1-3; D unresolved. Germline V gives CDR1 SGDLS, CDR2 YYNGEE. The CDR3 covers 16 residues. V lost 1 base to trimming and J lost 0 bases, with 11 bases between them. CDR3 in amino acids: CASSVKDQASGNTIYF. The CDR3, as DNA: TGTGCCAGCAGCGTAAAAGACCAGGCCTCTGGAAACACCATATATTTT.

The chain has TRBV30 and TRBJ2-7; 9 bases agree with TRBD1. V lost 2 bases, J lost 3 bases, and 2 bases stayed unmatched. Germline V gene data show CDR1 as GTSNPN and CDR2 as SVGIG (reference sequence). This CDR3 has 13 residues. CDR3 in DNA: TGTGCCTGGAGTACAGGGGGCTTCTACGAGCAGTACTTC. Its protein is CAWSTGGFYEQYF.

This clone was counted between two and nine times. The CDR3 bases are TGTGCCAGCAGTTACGGGACTAGCGGGAGTTACGAGCAGTACTTC. This sequence encodes CASSYGTSGSYEQYF. V is TRBV6-5 and J is TRBJ2-7; 14 positions match TRBD2. CDR1 and CDR2 (germline): MNHEY, SVGAGI. With 2 bases clipped from V and 4 bases from J, the junction kept 1 base outside the gene matches. The CDR3 is made up of 15 amino acids.

The V gene is TRBV4-1, the J gene TRBJ2-6, with 7 bases that match TRBD1. The germline V gene encodes CDR1 MGHRA and CDR2 YSYEKL. The CDR3 runs to 18 residues. V shed 4 bases and J 0 bases; nucleotides not matched to a gene: 9. The CDR3 DNA reads as TGCGCCAGCAGCCCTTCCCCGGGACAGTCCTCTGGGGCCAACGTCCTGACTTTC. Protein product: CASSPSPGQSSGANVLTF.